This T cell receptor (beta chain) came from a study of blood T cell repertoires in COVID-19. As for the study in general: PBMCs, B-cell-depleted T cells, or T cells provided the cDNA or gDNA that made up the material.

Trimming shortened V by 3 bases and J by 11 bases, and 13 bases separated the two germline ends. Germline values: CDR1 LNHDA, CDR2 SQIVND (reference sequence). There are 12 residues in the CDR3. Per the original methods: Amplification of reference gene primers was used by the study to estimate nucleated cell counts. This table comes from immunoSEQ multiplex PCR, and its TCRdb copy is limited to in-frame clones, with some not included. Clone size and V and J calls were adopted from that table, with D and trimming inferred from the DNA. Among about 75,000 clones listed, around 88% were seen once. The clonotype comes from a woman between 70 and 85 years old with acute or convalescent COVID-19. The sequenced material came from peripheral blood. The chain joins TRBV19 to TRBJ1-1; TRBD1 is a possible D gene (6 bases). The CDR3 bases are TGTGCCAGTAGTATTCCACAGGGTTTGGCTTTCTTT. This sequence encodes CASSIPQGLAFF.